A single T cell receptor (beta chain) is shown here with its context. Repertoires were generated with immunoSEQ multiplex PCR, while TCRdb's copy carries only in-frame clones and drops some. The sample shows 80,000 to 100,000 clones, roughly 92% of them seen only once. This sample was taken from a study of control samples from healthy donors and cancer patients. The CDR3 totals 13 residues. The V gene's germline CDR1 is SQVTM and CDR2 ANQGSEA. V was trimmed by 5 bases and J by 3 bases, leaving 13 bases between them. This TCR was recovered from a human donor in good health. The donor label of this sample is uncertain. J is TRBJ1-1 and V is TRBV29-1; no clear D gene. The sequenced sample consisted of blood. CDR3 sequence reads: CSVLGLGDTEAFF. CDR3 nucleotides: TGCAGCGTTTTAGGGCTGGGTGACACTGAAGCTTTCTTT.